This TCR beta chain was identified in a study of cytomegalovirus exposure and HLA in healthy donors (dated 2017 in TCRdb). Study-level background: An earlier analysis of 587 of the donors reported approximately 300 Gb of sequence data and 117 million unique TCR beta sequences obtained from around 170 million T cells. Alongside the repertoire data, information on donor age, sex, ethnicity and CMV serostatus was compiled. Along with the roughly 610-subject first cohort, a separate validation cohort of over 90 different subjects was used. An earlier analysis of nearly 600 of the donors applied high-throughput TCR beta sequencing to assess whether each TCR beta V gene segment acted as functional or pseudogenic. Every discovery cohort repertoire had been produced on one sequencing platform. The study aimed to test whether cataloging public T cell receptors could reveal signatures of past pathogen exposure. On average, around 230,000 unique TCR beta nucleotide sequences were sequenced per donor among 398 genotyped donors of the cohort, with roughly 18% of those sequences being non-productive. About five DR-DQ haplotypes were handled as single units for association and clustering, since linkage in the cohort was strong. In a later genetic analysis, genome-wide SNP genotypes for about 65% of the roughly 670 donors were used, and that subset was treated as a discovery cohort. HLA typing included class I and class II loci at four-digit resolution. Rather than drawing on any new phenotypic data, the later analysis identified candidate immune exposures from TCR beta sequences and the way those sequences occurred across donors. Among the roughly 400 genotyped donors, under 90% belonged to the genetic ancestry cluster associated with self-reported Caucasian donors. Approximately 310 gigabases of sequencing data and approximately 85 million unique TCR sequences were included in an early release covering under 650 HLA-typed donors. A later analysis re-examined previously published TCR beta repertoires from more than 550 donors and added high-resolution HLA genotyping to investigate patterns of TCR occurrence. The study used immunosequencing to profile the T cell repertoires of 670 or so subjects and linked those repertoires to cytomegalovirus serostatus. The number of donors typed differed by locus, with about 629-640 for A, B, C, DRB1 and DQB1, 522 for DQA1, 600 to 610 for DPA1, and roughly 450 for DPB1. The study combined high-throughput TCR immunosequencing, statistical association of individual TCRs with disease status, and machine learning to predict cytomegalovirus infection status.

The CDR3 goes from the cysteine to the phenylalanine over 13 residues. Of all the DNA, just the CDR3 is kept, 39 bases in frame from base 1. Per the germline V gene (reference sequence), LNHNV is the CDR1 and YYDKDF is the CDR2. V is shortened by 1 base, J by 6 bases, and the region joining them spans 6 bases. On the study overall, not on this receptor specifically: Most TCR sequences were observed very rarely across donors, whereas some public TCRs were present in many individuals. In an earlier analysis of about 540 of the donors, most TCR beta V segments were observed in productive rearrangements about 87% or about 30% of the time, broadly matching IMGT annotations. The classifier was reported to diagnose cytomegalovirus status with high specificity and sensitivity in both the original and validation cohorts. The presence/absence analyses assumed that sequencing depth was roughly uniform across donors, and that assumption may not be true. When HLA alleles, especially DR and DQ, strongly co-occurred, TCR associations were difficult to assign to individual alleles. In a later analysis, TCR association rates were found to vary across HLA loci, with the most associated TCRs seen for DRB1 alleles and the fewest for HLA-C alleles. Only TCR beta chains were sequenced in this cohort, and the absence of alpha or paired-chain data limited detectable features. A total of roughly 160 TCR beta chains were listed by the study as associated with cytomegalovirus. According to a later analysis, parvovirus B19, influenza, CMV and Epstein-Barr virus appeared linked to several top co-occurrence clusters. Over 15 rarely observed V segments, including chromosome 9 orphons, were excluded from the earlier analysis of several hundred of the donors because counts were too low. A few of the identified cytomegalovirus-associated TCR beta chains were confirmed in vitro to be specific for cytomegalovirus antigens. In a later analysis, around 17,000 TCR beta sequences were associated with specific HLA alleles at a false discovery rate of 0.05. CMV serostatus was the only immune exposure information available for the cohort. A later analysis found that HLA-associated TCR beta chains were more clonally expanded and had lower generation probabilities than equally common non-associated chains. Some IMGT-functional V segments, including TRBV6-2 and TRBV6-3, could not be told apart with the 87-base-pair reads, so those segments were excluded. In a later genetic analysis, fewer N-insertions in productive TCRs were reported among donors in an Asian-associated ancestry cluster than the 666-donor mean. Linkage disequilibrium might explain the correlated functional status among segregating V segments, but an unknown experimental factor could not be ruled out. The authors suggested that the approach could potentially be extended to other disease states and immunological phenotypes. A further reported finding was that TCR beta sequences accurately predicted the HLA-A and HLA-B alleles for most subjects in the first cohort. V-gene and J-gene trimming of TCR beta chains was associated with a missense DCLRE1C variant in a later genetic analysis, and the association was replicated in an independent cohort. Because HLA typing was unavailable for some donors at each locus, only the typed subset was used in association tests. A group of highly shared sequence variants was considered likely to be a technical artifact of the sequencing pipeline. A later analysis found that most CMV-associated TCR beta chains appeared HLA-restricted, with HLA associations seemingly driven largely by CMV exposure.

The library was made by the immunoSEQ multiplex PCR assay. A mixture of 60 forward primers for TCR Vbeta segments and 13 reverse primers for TCR Jbeta segments was used in the multiplex PCR. A multiplex PCR assay on genomic DNA amplified the CDR3 region of rearranged TCR beta genes. The Illumina HiSeq System was used to sequence the amplified TCR beta libraries as 87-base-pair reads. As for the original processing: Across the 670 or so repertoires, a later analysis counted 80 million or so unique TCR beta chains, approximately 10 million of which were shared by at least two donors. To remove PCR and sequencing errors, raw reads were error-corrected and collapsed into unique sequences using a nearest-neighbor algorithm that merged closely related sequences. To assign V, D and J gene segments, CDR3 sequences were aligned to IMGT reference sequences. For a sequence to be retained, at least a six-nucleotide match to both a V gene segment and a J gene segment was required. A rearrangement was called productive if the CDR3 had no stop codons and remained in frame with V and J, and every other rearrangement was called non-productive. Following IMGT convention, CDR3 was defined as the stretch from the second conserved V-encoded cysteine up to the conserved J-encoded phenylalanine. The earlier analysis of 500 to 650 of the donors excluded any sequence lacking an unambiguous match to a single V gene segment. In an earlier analysis of 587 of the donors, V segments were called functional above 56.7% productive rearrangements and were called segregating when the between-donor standard deviation exceeded 5%. A statistical classification framework was built to diagnose cytomegalovirus status from the catalog of TCR beta chain sequences. V and J gene assignment, in a later analysis, came from comparing TCR nucleotide sequences with IMGT/GENE-DB human TR gene sequences. The TCRdist pipeline was used in a later analysis to assign CDR3 sequences and most-parsimonious VDJ recombination scenarios. In a later analysis, every TCR beta chain was defined by the combination of its CDR3 amino acid sequence and its V-gene family, and reads without a unique V-gene family were dropped. As a way to deal with suspected cross-contamination and a sequencing artifact, a later analysis dropped nearly 600 nucleotide sequences that were highly shared and had low generation probability. In a later analysis, a clonal expansion index was calculated for each public chain from normalized within-repertoire ranks of inferred template counts. In a later analysis, generation probabilities were computed with a VDJ recombination model fitted to out-of-frame rearrangements, and the resulting probabilities were checked against IGoR. In a later analysis, TCR-TCR, TCR-HLA and TCR-CMV co-occurrence was scored with hypergeometric tests, and a repertoire-size bias correction was applied to TCR pairs. To estimate false discovery rates, a later analysis permuted the HLA or CMV assignments 20 times. In a later analysis, co-occurring TCRs were grouped using DBSCAN, with TCRdist sequence similarity added in when clustering inside HLA-allele-positive subsets. For co-occurrence clustering, repertoires with fewer than 30,000 or more than 120,000 public chains were excluded, along with four or five repertoires with anomalous nucleotide sharing. As stored in TCRdb, this immuneACCESS dataset retains in-frame rearrangements with V and J assigned. A fraction of the clones does not appear; measured against another copy, unresolved V genes explain less than half of the discrepancy, and the remainder lacks a known reason. The DNA gave D and trimming, while V, J and clone size come from that table. Recorded for this sample are approximately 85,000 clones; 80% of them occurred a single time. The top ten constitute roughly 25% of the sample.

In total, 500 to 700 healthy bone marrow donors made up the cohort. At the time of sampling, all cohort members were nominally healthy, though unrecorded immune exposures were likely present. The donor was CMV seropositive and was included in the group of some 290 seropositive cohort members. Each donor provided a peripheral blood sample, and peripheral blood mononuclear cells were used for TCR beta sequencing. The Qiagen DNeasy Blood Extraction Kit was used to extract genomic DNA from the blood cell samples. As to this clone: Its recognized antigen is unknown. Nothing much larger sits one base from this clone, and base qualities are not available.

Recombination connected TRBV15 to TRBJ1-4; the D segment cannot be called with confidence. This sequence originates from a woman aged 50 to 60 in good health and CMV-seropositive. Sequencing input: PBMCs. The bases are TGTGCCACCAGCAGAGCCCCCGATGAAAAACTGTTTTTT. Its product reads: CATSRAPDEKLFF.